Shown below are 31 T cell receptor beta chains from a single sample sequenced in a study of blood T cell repertoires in COVID-19. Clones were read by immunoSEQ multiplex PCR, and TCRdb kept only the in-frame ones, dropping some. This table has 180,000 or so clones, roughly 80% appearing once. The sample comprised PBMCs or T cells enriched from blood (not recorded which). All receptors come from a man between 45 and 60 years old who had recovered from COVID-19.

The chain links TRBV3-1 (or the pseudogene TRBV3-2) to TRBJ1-2; 8 bases line up with TRBD1. CDR1 LGHDT and CDR2 YNNKEL come from the germline V gene (reference sequence). CDR3 size: 16 residues. V dropped 2 bases and J dropped 8; count of bases not matched to a gene: 13. The chain's CDR3 is CASSQTGGSREDGYTF. The DNA of the CDR3 is TGTGCCAGCAGCCAAACAGGGGGTTCCCGGGAGGACGGCTACACCTTC.

The rearrangement uses TRBV19 and TRBJ1-2; 8 bases match TRBD1. This CDR3 is built from 17 residues. The germline V gene encodes CDR1 LNHDA and CDR2 SQIVND (reference sequence). Unmatched junction bases numbered 12, after V lost 5 bases and J lost 1 base. The CDR3 sequence: CASSRILQGAGNYGYTF. The CDR3 nucleotides are TGTGCCAGTAGTCGTATACTTCAGGGGGCTGGTAACTATGGCTACACCTTC.

This chain links TRBV29-1 with TRBJ1-2, with 9 bases aligning to TRBD1. The CDR3 spans 13 residues. The V gene's germline CDR1 is SQVTM and CDR2 ANQGSEA. The J segment lost 5 bases and the V segment lost 6 bases, leaving 7 bases of the junction unmatched. CDR3 DNA sequence: TGCAGCGTCCCGGGACAGGGTGTTTATGGCTACACCTTC. Encoded protein: CSVPGQGVYGYTF.

The rearrangement joins TRBV11-2 to TRBJ2-2, with D perhaps TRBD2 (7 bases). The V end was cut by 0 bases, the J end by 5 bases, with 13 bases between. Germline assignment: CDR1 SGHAT and CDR2 FQNNGV. There are 16 residues in the CDR3. Here the CDR3 DNA reads TGTGCCAGCAGCTTAGATCGGGGGGCGTGGACCGGGGAGCTGTTTTTT. Translation: CASSLDRGAWTGELFF.

This chain connects TRBV6-5 to TRBJ2-3; 9 bases agree with TRBD2. CDR1 MNHEY and CDR2 SVGAGI come from the germline V gene. The CDR3 covers 13 residues. The CDR3 nucleotides read TGTGCTCTTGCCGGACTAGCGAAAGATACGCAGTATTTT. It translates to CALAGLAKDTQYF.

J is TRBJ1-1 and V is TRBV28; 7 nucleotides line up with TRBD1. The J segment lost 0 bases and the V segment lost 5 bases, leaving 3 bases of the junction unmatched. The CDR3 sequence is 14 residues long. Per the germline V gene, CDR1 is MDHEN and CDR2 is SYDVKM. The CDR3 bases are TGTGCCAGCAGTAACGACAGGGTGAACACTGAAGCTTTCTTT. Its protein product is CASSNDRVNTEAFF.

The V and J genes are TRBV5-1 and TRBJ2-3, with a possible D match to TRBD1 (5 bases). Germline CDR1 SGHRS, CDR2 YFSETQ. V lost 0 bases, J lost 0 bases, and 8 bases lay in between. The CDR3 consists of 15 residues. CDR3 coding DNA: TGCGCCAGCAGCTTGGGACAGACTAGCACAGATACGCAGTATTTT. This encodes CASSLGQTSTDTQYF. Complete variable domain (other parts from reference TRBV5-1 and TRBJ2-3): KAGVTQTPRYLIKTRGQQVTLSCSPISGHRSVSWYQQTPGQGLQFLFEYFSETQRNKGNFPGRFSGRQFSNSRSEMNVSTLELGDSALYLCASSLGQTSTDTQYFGPGTRLTVL.

V gene TRBV29-1 combines with J gene TRBJ1-1, with TRBD1 as a possible D gene (5 bases). V was trimmed by 7 bases and J by 1 base, leaving 10 bases between them. CDR1 SQVTM and CDR2 ANQGSEA come from the germline V gene. The CDR3 runs 12 residues. CDR3 region: CSGRQTNTEAFF. The CDR3 nucleotides read TGCAGCGGAAGACAGACGAACACTGAAGCTTTCTTT.

The chain employs TRBV6-5 and TRBJ1-4; 8 positions match TRBD1. Germline CDR1 is MNHEY and CDR2 is SVGAGI. With V trimmed by 2 bases and J by 10 bases, 6 bases remained unmatched. This CDR3 is 14 amino acids long. The CDR3 here is CASSYGTGERKLFF. The CDR3 coding sequence is TGTGCCAGCAGTTACGGGACAGGAGAGAGAAAACTGTTTTTT.

CDR3 in amino acids: CASRGAGEINEQFF. The CDR3 bases are TGCGCCAGCAGGGGTGCGGGAGAGATCAATGAGCAGTTCTTC. The chain employs TRBV5-1 and TRBJ2-1; 7 nucleotides match TRBD2. In germline, CDR1 is SGHRS, CDR2 YFSETQ. This CDR3 contains 14 residues. J gave up 6 bases and V 5 bases, and 8 bases lay outside the gene matches.

This clone has more than one count but fewer than ten. V gene TRBV2 combines with J gene TRBJ2-1, with D tentatively TRBD2 (5 bases). Trimming stripped 2 bases from V and 0 bases from J, with 11 bases between. The germline V gene has CDR1 SNHLY and CDR2 FYNNEI. CDR3 length equals 16 residues. CDR3 sequence reads: CASSEWLGSSYNEQFF. The CDR3 nucleotides read TGTGCCAGCAGTGAATGGTTAGGGAGCTCCTACAATGAGCAGTTCTTC.

The gene calls are TRBV4-2 and TRBJ1-2; 7 nucleotides line up with TRBD1. The CDR3 totals 14 residues. V trimming: 5 bases; J trimming: 3 bases; junction bases outside the gene matches: 6. CDR1 and CDR2 from the germline V gene are LGHNA and YNFKEQ. The CDR3 spells CASSRGRGDYGYTF. The CDR3 coding sequence is TGTGCCAGCAGCAGGGGCAGGGGGGACTATGGCTACACCTTC.

The rearrangement links TRBV18 to TRBJ2-1; TRBD2 matches at 11 bases. Looked up from germline, CDR1 is KGHSH and CDR2 is LQKENI. CDR3 length: 16 amino acids. J lost 8 bases, V lost 2 bases, and 8 bases had no gene match. The CDR3 region has the DNA TGTGCCAGCTCACCAATAGCGGGAGGGAGCGGGTATGAGCAGTTCTTC. Its protein is CASSPIAGGSGYEQFF.

The rearrangement joins TRBV2 to TRBJ1-2; 10 nucleotides agree with TRBD1. CDR3 length equals 15 residues. The germline V gene has CDR1 SNHLY and CDR2 FYNNEI. The V gene end was trimmed by 4 bases and the J gene end by 8 bases; junction bases not matched to a gene: 10. CDR3: CASSGGGTGVGGYTF. The CDR3 DNA sequence: TGTGCCAGCAGTGGTGGAGGGACAGGGGTAGGAGGCTACACCTTC.

The chain combines TRBV4-1 with TRBJ2-3; perhaps TRBD2 as D (6 bases). CDR1 is MGHRA, CDR2 YSYEKL, per germline. V lost 1 base and J lost 4, with 12 bases in between. The CDR3 spans 15 residues. In nucleotides, the CDR3 is TGCGCCAGCAGCCAAGGGGGGGTCTTTTCAGATACGCAGTATTTT. Protein: CASSQGGVFSDTQYF.

V is TRBV28 and J is TRBJ2-3, with 10 bases aligning to TRBD1. Germline-derived CDR1 and CDR2 are MDHEN and SYDVKM. This CDR3 is built from 12 residues. V lost 10 bases and J lost 4; bases outside the gene matches: 2. The CDR3, as DNA: TGTGCCACCGGACAGGGGGCAGATACGCAGTATTTT. Encoded protein: CATGQGADTQYF.

The J gene is TRBJ1-5, the V gene TRBV12-3 or TRBV12-4; D is possibly TRBD1 (5 bases). This CDR3 comprises 13 residues. V lost 6 bases and J lost 4, with 10 bases in between. CDR3 sequence: CASRSAGNQPQHF. CDR3 bases: TGTGCCAGCAGGTCAGCAGGGAATCAGCCCCAGCATTTT.

The DNA of the CDR3 is TGTGCCAGCAGTCAGGACAGGGTCCGTGGCTACACCTTC. The encoded protein is CASSQDRVRGYTF. This chain uses TRBV27 with TRBJ1-2; 8 bases align to TRBD1. This CDR3 contains 13 residues. Losses at the gene ends were 5 bases for V and 7 bases for J; bases not matched to a gene: 6. The germline V gene encodes CDR1 MNHEY and CDR2 SMNVEV (reference sequence).

This rearrangement joins TRBV4-2 to TRBJ2-3; TRBD2 might be the D (5 bases). The CDR3 contains 14 residues. Germline-derived CDR1 and CDR2 are LGHNA and YNFKEQ. V was pared by 1 base and J by 0 bases, with 5 bases between. CDR3 region: CASSQGGSTDTQYF. The DNA for the CDR3 is TGTGCCAGCAGCCAAGGCGGGAGCACAGATACGCAGTATTTT.

The CDR3 nucleotides are TGTGCCAGTAGTATTCCTGGTTCATGGAGGAATGATCAGCCCCAGCATTTT. Translation: CASSIPGSWRNDQPQHF. This chain links TRBV19 with TRBJ1-5; D gene uncertain. Germline assignment: CDR1 LNHDA and CDR2 SQIVND (reference sequence). There are 17 residues in the CDR3. Trimming stripped 3 bases from V and 5 bases from J, with 20 bases between.

V and J are TRBV6-5 and TRBJ2-7; D might be TRBD2 (6 bases). CDR1 MNHEY and CDR2 SVGAGI come from the germline V gene. V was trimmed by 2 bases and J by 1 base, leaving 12 bases between them. The length of the CDR3 is 15 residues. CDR3 sequence reads: CASSYGGLPSYEQYF. CDR3 bases: TGTGCCAGCAGTTACGGGGGACTCCCTTCCTACGAGCAGTACTTC.

The rearrangement uses TRBV5-1 and TRBJ2-3; 7 nucleotides align to TRBD2. The CDR3 covers 14 residues. Germline trimming cut 5 bases from V and 2 bases from J; bases unmatched to any gene: 5. Per the germline V gene, CDR1 is SGHRS and CDR2 is YFSETQ. The CDR3 DNA follows: TGCGCCAGCAGGGCGGGAGTGCCCACAGATACGCAGTATTTT. This encodes CASRAGVPTDTQYF.

The genes are TRBV9 and TRBJ2-3; 12 nucleotides agree with TRBD2. Germline lookup yields CDR1 SGDLS and CDR2 YYNGEE. V shed 1 base and J 2 bases; nucleotides not matched to a gene: 5. This CDR3 comprises 17 residues. For the CDR3, the DNA is TGTGCCAGCAGCGTACAGGGACTAGCGGGTTACACAGATACGCAGTATTTT. This encodes CASSVQGLAGYTDTQYF.

The chain couples TRBV20-1 to TRBJ2-2, with TRBD2 identical over 7 bases. The CDR3 contains 11 residues. After removal of 6 bases from V and 7 bases from J, the junction contained 2 bases not matched to a gene. Germline V gene lookup returns CDR1 DFQATT and CDR2 SNEGSKA (reference sequence). Written as DNA, the CDR3 is TGCAGTGCAACGGGGGGCGGGGAGCTGTTTTTT. It codes for CSATGGGELFF.

The rearrangement uses TRBV7-9 and TRBJ1-2; TRBD1 might be the D (6 bases). V lost 5 bases to trimming and J lost 2 bases, with 9 bases between them. Germline values: CDR1 SEHNR, CDR2 FQNEAQ (reference sequence). CDR3 length: 13 residues. The CDR3 DNA reads TGTGCCAGCAGCAAAACAGGGAACTATGGCTACACCTTC. Amino acid sequence: CASSKTGNYGYTF.

This rearrangement joins TRBV28 to TRBJ1-5; 8 bases fit TRBD1. With V trimmed by 6 bases and J by 6 bases, 13 bases remained unmatched. Germline V CDR1 and CDR2: MDHEN, SYDVKM. The CDR3 has 16 amino acids. CDR3 protein: CASSRMTGDFGQPQHF. The CDR3 DNA sequence: TGTGCCAGCAGCCGCATGACAGGGGATTTCGGTCAGCCCCAGCATTTT.

The chain uses TRBV7-8 and TRBJ1-4; no definite D call. CDR1 and CDR2 (germline): SGHVS, FQNEAQ. This CDR3 comprises 15 residues. The germline V and J ends were trimmed by 1 base and 8 bases, with 14 bases remaining between them. DNA of the CDR3: TGTGCCAGCAGCTTAGATGAGGGTACGGGAGAAAAACTGTTTTTT. Translated: CASSLDEGTGEKLFF.

The chain employs TRBV12-3 or TRBV12-4 and TRBJ1-6, with TRBD1 matching 8 bases. The CDR3 spans 13 residues. After removal of 4 bases from V and 8 bases from J, the junction contained 1 base not matched to a gene. CDR3 in DNA: TGTGCCAGCAGTTCGACAGGGGATTCACCCCTCCACTTT. This codes for CASSSTGDSPLHF.

This rearrangement joins TRBV27 to TRBJ1-1, with 10 bases aligning to TRBD1. Per the germline V gene, CDR1 is MNHEY and CDR2 is SMNVEV (reference sequence). V gave up 4 bases and J gave up 6 bases; unmatched junction bases: 2. The CDR3 has 13 amino acids. Written as DNA, the CDR3 is TGTGCCAGCAGTTCCGGACAGGGGGCTGAAGCTTTCTTT. It yields the protein CASSSGQGAEAFF.

Points on this clone: At one end, the junction sequence differs from germline, possibly due to a read error. The chain has TRBV29-1 and TRBJ1-1, with 7 bases identical to TRBD1. The germline gives CDR1 SQVTM, CDR2 ANQGSEA. The CDR3 has 14 amino acids. Here the CDR3 DNA reads TGCAGCGTCGAAGGGCAGGGGGTGTTTACTGAAGCTTTCTTT. Its protein product is CSVEGQGVFTEAFF.

The chain couples TRBV7-8 to TRBJ2-7; TRBD1 is a possible D gene (6 bases). Per the germline V gene, CDR1 is SGHVS and CDR2 is FQNEAQ. The V end lost 5 bases, the J end lost 5 bases, and 13 bases lay between the germline ends. The CDR3 totals 13 residues. CDR3 nucleotide sequence: TGTGCCAGCAGCACAGTCAGGGGTCACGAGCAGTACTTC. This encodes CASSTVRGHEQYF.